The sequence of this T cell receptor (beta chain) was determined in a study of blood T cell repertoires in COVID-19. Background on the study: From T cells, B-cell-depleted T cells, or PBMCs came the material, which was cDNA or gDNA.

Trimming removed 4 bases from V and 3 bases from J; junction bases left unmatched: 6. The CDR3 length is 15 residues. Germline V gives CDR1 MDHEN, CDR2 SYDVKM. Participants were aged about 18 to 100 years, lived in about two dozen US areas, and enrolled virtually. The table came from immunoSEQ multiplex PCR; TCRdb's copy has only in-frame clones and leaves some out. The table shows around 200,000 clones, with around 81% occurring only once. As concerns this clone: The sample has other DNA sequences that encode this CDR3 too.

The material sequenced was PBMCs or T cells enriched from blood (not recorded which). This TCR derives from a woman aged 40 to 50 with acute COVID-19. The chain combines TRBV28 with TRBJ1-2; 9 positions match TRBD1. Written as DNA, the CDR3 is TGTGCCAGCAGTTCCCCGACAGGGGGAGACTATGGCTACACCTTC. It codes for CASSSPTGGDYGYTF.